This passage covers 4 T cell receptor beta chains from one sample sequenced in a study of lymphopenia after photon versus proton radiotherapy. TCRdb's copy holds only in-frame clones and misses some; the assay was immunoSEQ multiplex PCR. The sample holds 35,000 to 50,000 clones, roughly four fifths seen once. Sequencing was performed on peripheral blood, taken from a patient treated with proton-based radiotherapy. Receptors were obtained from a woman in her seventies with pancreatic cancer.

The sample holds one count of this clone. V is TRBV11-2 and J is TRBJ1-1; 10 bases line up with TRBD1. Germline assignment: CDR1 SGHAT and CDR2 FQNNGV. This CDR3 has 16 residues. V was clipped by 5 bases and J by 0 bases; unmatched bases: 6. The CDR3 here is CASSPPTGGLNTEAFF. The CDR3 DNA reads TGTGCCAGCAGCCCCCCGACAGGGGGCTTGAACACTGAAGCTTTCTTT.

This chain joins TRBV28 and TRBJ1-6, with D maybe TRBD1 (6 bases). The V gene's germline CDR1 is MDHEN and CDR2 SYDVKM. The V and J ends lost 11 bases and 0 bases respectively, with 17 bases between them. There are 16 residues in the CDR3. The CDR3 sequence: CASAGHQSSYNSPLHF. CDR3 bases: TGTGCCTCTGCGGGACACCAGAGCTCCTATAATTCACCCCTCCACTTT.

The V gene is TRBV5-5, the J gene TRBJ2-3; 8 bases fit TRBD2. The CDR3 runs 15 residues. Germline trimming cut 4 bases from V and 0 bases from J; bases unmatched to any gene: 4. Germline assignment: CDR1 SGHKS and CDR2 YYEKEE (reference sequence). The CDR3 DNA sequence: TGTGCCAGCAGCCAGACTAGCGCCAGCACAGATACGCAGTATTTT. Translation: CASSQTSASTDTQYF.

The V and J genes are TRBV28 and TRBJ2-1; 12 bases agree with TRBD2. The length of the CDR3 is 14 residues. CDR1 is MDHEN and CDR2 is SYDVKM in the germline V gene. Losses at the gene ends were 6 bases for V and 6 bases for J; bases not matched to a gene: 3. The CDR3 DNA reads TGTGCCAGCAGGTCTAGCGGGAGGGTCAATGAGCAGTTCTTC. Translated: CASRSSGRVNEQFF.